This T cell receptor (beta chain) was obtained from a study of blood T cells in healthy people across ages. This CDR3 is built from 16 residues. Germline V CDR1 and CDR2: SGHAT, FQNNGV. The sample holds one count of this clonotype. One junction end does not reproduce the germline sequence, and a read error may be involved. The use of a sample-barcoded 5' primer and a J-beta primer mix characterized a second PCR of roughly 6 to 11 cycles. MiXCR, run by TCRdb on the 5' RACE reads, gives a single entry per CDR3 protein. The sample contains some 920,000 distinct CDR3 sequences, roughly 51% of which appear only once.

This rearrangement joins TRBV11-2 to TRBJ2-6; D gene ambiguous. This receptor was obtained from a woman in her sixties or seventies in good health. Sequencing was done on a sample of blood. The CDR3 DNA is TGTGCCAACAGCTGGATGGGAAGCTCTGGGGCCAACGTCCTGACTTTC. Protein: CANSWMGSSGANVLTF.